This T cell receptor beta chain was sequenced during a study of cytomegalovirus exposure and HLA in healthy donors. CDR3 length: 14 amino acids. The V gene's germline CDR1 is MDHEN and CDR2 SYDVKM. With 7 bases clipped from V and 9 bases from J, the junction kept 11 bases outside the gene matches. PCR amplification relied on 60 Vbeta primers (plus 13 Jbeta primers). The authors' processing: About 11 million of tens of millions of unique TCR beta chains were shared, per a later count. Sequenced by immunoSEQ multiplex PCR; TCRdb stores in-frame clones only, minus some. That table furnishes V, J and clone size, whereas the DNA furnished D and trimming. The sample has roughly 250,000 clones; about 80% are singletons. On this clone itself: Its cognate antigen is unknown.

General observations from the study: It was confirmed in vitro that a few of the CMV-associated chains were specific for CMV antigens.

Sequencing used PBMCs. The chain recombines TRBV28 with TRBJ2-1, with TRBD2 matching 8 bases. This clonotype was obtained from a girl aged 2-10 years in good health and CMV-seronegative. CDR3 bases: TGTGCCAGCACCACCCAGCGGGAGCTGGGTGAGCAGTTCTTC. It encodes CASTTQRELGEQFF.